This note documents a single T cell receptor beta chain sequence. What it binds is unknown. The data were taken from a study of response to subunit inactivated influenza vaccine. The CDR3 sequence is 19 residues long. Trimming took 1 base from V and 3 from J; bases not matched to a gene: 17. Germline CDR1 reads LNHNV; CDR2 reads YYDKDF (reference sequence). TCRdb used MiXCR to reprocess the RT-PCR reads, holding one entry per CDR3 protein. The data contain 590,000 or so distinct CDR3 sequences, around 13% of them singletons. Study outcomes and limitations: It was the authors' suggestion that each seasonal influenza vaccination recruits few new T cells.

The chain joins TRBV15 to TRBJ1-2; 7 positions match TRBD1. The origin of this receptor is a man between 50 and 59 years old who received an inactivated influenza vaccine. The source was PBMCs from blood, collected less than 15 days before vaccination. The CDR3 loop reads CATSRGTGEIFFGHYGYTF. CDR3 coding DNA: TGTGCCACCAGCAGAGGAACAGGGGAGATATTCTTTGGTCACTATGGCTACACCTTC.